This TCR beta chain appears in the sequencing data of a study of blood T cell repertoires in COVID-19. About the study: Sites across the United States, Italy and Spain contributed samples from acute and convalescent COVID-19. From T cells, B-cell-depleted T cells, or PBMCs came the material, which was cDNA or gDNA.

V gave up 3 bases and J gave up 5 bases; unmatched junction bases: 8. In germline, CDR1 is MNHNS, CDR2 SASEGT. This CDR3 contains 15 residues. Authors' processing steps: Quantification of nucleated cells was approximated via reference gene primer amplification. TCRdb's table, derived via immunoSEQ multiplex PCR, lists solely in-frame clones and lacks some. That table furnishes V, J and clone size, whereas the DNA furnished D and trimming. The table includes under 300,000 clones, roughly nine tenths detected once. The chain has TRBV6-1 and TRBJ1-1, with TRBD1 matching 8 bases. Sequencing used peripheral blood. This clonotype was obtained from a man aged 55 to 70 with acute or convalescent COVID-19. The CDR3 reads CASSDQGARRTEAFF. The CDR3 coding sequence is TGTGCCAGCAGTGACCAGGGGGCGAGAAGGACTGAAGCTTTCTTT.